Listed below are T cell receptor beta chains from one sample, sequenced in a study of human T cells and chemical hapten exposure. TCRdb passed the RACE reads through MiXCR, listing each CDR3 protein once. The data contain 85,000 or so distinct CDR3 sequences, 9.5% to 13% of them singletons. The starting material was whole blood, obtained in connection with sensitization to the hapten diphenylcyclopropenone (DPC). These receptors all stem from a man aged 18 to 35 with alopecia areata. Some clones in this sample may be carry-over from other donors' samples. Each CDR3 is given with its conserved first and last residue. The order of the fields is CDR3 length, J gene, V gene, clone size, D gene, CDR3 DNA, CDR3 protein. D genes are given only for firm matches. Size values are once, few and many counts, or a class for expanded clones, and some rows have none.

len: 13; j_gene: TRBJ1-2; v_gene: TRBV7-8; abundance: many; d_gene: TRBD1; CDR3nt: TGTGCCAGCAGCCCGGACAGGGAAGATGGCTACACCTTC; CDR3aa: CASSPDREDGYTF
len: 15; j_gene: TRBJ2-1; v_gene: TRBV5-1; abundance: -; d_gene: -; CDR3nt: TGCGCCAGCAGCTGGAGCGTTGGGGATTACAATGAGCAGTTCTTC; CDR3aa: CASSWSVGDYNEQFF
len: 15; j_gene: TRBJ1-2; v_gene: TRBV12-3/TRBV12-4; abundance: many; d_gene: TRBD1; CDR3nt: TGTGCCAGCAGTGGCCGGGACAGTTTTAACTATGGCTACACCTTC; CDR3aa: CASSGRDSFNYGYTF
len: 14; j_gene: TRBJ2-3; v_gene: TRBV7-2; abundance: many; d_gene: -; CDR3nt: TGTGCCAGCAGCTTTAGGTACAGCACAGATACGCAGTATTTT; CDR3aa: CASSFRYSTDTQYF
len: 13; j_gene: TRBJ1-1; v_gene: TRBV2; abundance: -; d_gene: TRBD1; CDR3nt: TGTGCCAGTCGACAGGGCGAGGACACTGAAGCTTTCTTT; CDR3aa: CASRQGEDTEAFF
len: 12; j_gene: TRBJ2-1; v_gene: TRBV12-3/TRBV12-4; abundance: -; d_gene: TRBD1; CDR3nt: TGTGCCAGCAGCCCGGACAGGAATGAGCAGTTCTTC; CDR3aa: CASSPDRNEQFF
len: 17; j_gene: TRBJ1-1; v_gene: TRBV15; abundance: -; d_gene: -; CDR3nt: TGTGCCACCAGCAGAGTCCGAGGCATCGGTATGAACACTGAAGCTTTCTTT; CDR3aa: CATSRVRGIGMNTEAFF
len: 17; j_gene: TRBJ2-7; v_gene: TRBV5-1; abundance: -; d_gene: TRBD1; CDR3nt: TGCGCCAGCAGTCTCCCGGGACAGGGGCTTTGGGCCTACGAGCAGTACTTC; CDR3aa: CASSLPGQGLWAYEQYF
len: 11; j_gene: TRBJ2-7; v_gene: TRBV29-1; abundance: few; d_gene: TRBD1; CDR3nt: TGCAGCGCTGGGGACAGGTACGAGCAGTACTTC; CDR3aa: CSAGDRYEQYF
len: 13; j_gene: TRBJ2-1; v_gene: TRBV6-5; abundance: many; d_gene: -; CDR3nt: TGTGCCAGCAGCCTCGGGGAATACAATGAGCAGTTCTTC; CDR3aa: CASSLGEYNEQFF
len: 16; j_gene: TRBJ1-1; v_gene: TRBV11-2; abundance: many; d_gene: TRBD1; CDR3nt: TGTGCCAGCAGCTTTGACAGGGGCTTCGGGAACACTGAAGCTTTCTTT; CDR3aa: CASSFDRGFGNTEAFF
len: 13; j_gene: TRBJ2-7; v_gene: TRBV5-4; abundance: -; d_gene: TRBD1; CDR3nt: TGTGCCAGCGCGGGACAGGGGACCTACGAGCAGTACTTC; CDR3aa: CASAGQGTYEQYF
len: 11; j_gene: TRBJ1-2; v_gene: TRBV19; abundance: -; d_gene: -; CDR3nt: TGTGCCAGCAGGACGGGGCCTGGCTACACCTTC; CDR3aa: CASRTGPGYTF
len: 16; j_gene: TRBJ1-4; v_gene: TRBV9; abundance: few; d_gene: TRBD1; CDR3nt: TGTGCCAGCAGCGCCCATTCGGGACAGGGATATGAAAAACTGTTTTTT; CDR3aa: CASSAHSGQGYEKLFF
len: 15; j_gene: TRBJ1-6; v_gene: TRBV12-3/TRBV12-4; abundance: few; d_gene: -; CDR3nt: TGTGCCAGCAGTTCCTCCGGGATTTCGAGTTCACCCCTCCACTTT; CDR3aa: CASSSSGISSSPLHF
len: 15; j_gene: TRBJ1-2; v_gene: TRBV7-9; abundance: many; d_gene: -; CDR3nt: TGTGCCAGCAGCTTAGAAGGGGCCGGTAACTATGGCTACACCTTC; CDR3aa: CASSLEGAGNYGYTF
len: 15; j_gene: TRBJ2-7; v_gene: TRBV4-1; abundance: -; d_gene: TRBD1; CDR3nt: TGCGCCAGCAGCCCGGACAGGGTAGGGACCTACGAGCAGTACTTC; CDR3aa: CASSPDRVGTYEQYF
len: 13; j_gene: TRBJ1-1; v_gene: TRBV20-1; abundance: few; d_gene: -; CDR3nt: TGCAGTGCTAGAACAAGGTTGGAAGCTGAAGCTTTCTTT; CDR3aa: CSARTRLEAEAFF
len: 14; j_gene: TRBJ2-1; v_gene: TRBV7-2; abundance: many; d_gene: TRBD1; CDR3nt: TGTGCCAGCAGCTTTCCGGGACAGATCAATGAGCAGTTCTTC; CDR3aa: CASSFPGQINEQFF
len: 13; j_gene: TRBJ2-3; v_gene: TRBV6-5; abundance: -; d_gene: -; CDR3nt: TGTGCCAGCAGTTCGATCAGGACAGATACGCAGTATTTT; CDR3aa: CASSSIRTDTQYF
len: 16; j_gene: TRBJ2-1; v_gene: TRBV11-2; abundance: many; d_gene: TRBD1; CDR3nt: TGTGCCAGCAGCTCACACAGGGGGCCTAAGTACAGTGAGCAGTTCTTC; CDR3aa: CASSSHRGPKYSEQFF
len: 13; j_gene: TRBJ1-5; v_gene: TRBV7-8; abundance: few; d_gene: -; CDR3nt: TGTGCCAGCAGCTTAGCGTTGAATCAGCCCCAGCATTTT; CDR3aa: CASSLALNQPQHF